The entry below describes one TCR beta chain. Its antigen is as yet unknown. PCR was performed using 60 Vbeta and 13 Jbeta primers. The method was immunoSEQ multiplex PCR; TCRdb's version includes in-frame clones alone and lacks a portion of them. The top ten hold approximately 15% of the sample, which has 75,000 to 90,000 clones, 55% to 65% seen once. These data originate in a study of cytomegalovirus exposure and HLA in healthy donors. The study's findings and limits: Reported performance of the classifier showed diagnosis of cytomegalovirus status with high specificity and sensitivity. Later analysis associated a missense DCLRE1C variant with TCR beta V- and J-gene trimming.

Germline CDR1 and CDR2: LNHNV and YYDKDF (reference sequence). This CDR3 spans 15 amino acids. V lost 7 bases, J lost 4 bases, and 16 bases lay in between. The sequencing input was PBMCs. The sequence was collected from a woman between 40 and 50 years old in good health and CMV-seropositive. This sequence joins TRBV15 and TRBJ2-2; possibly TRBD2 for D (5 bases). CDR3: CATMPGSVGTGELFF. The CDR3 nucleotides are TGTGCCACCATGCCGGGTAGCGTGGGCACCGGGGAGCTGTTTTTT.